This is a list of T cell receptor beta chains from one sample in a study of blood T cell repertoires in COVID-19. Here immunoSEQ multiplex PCR was the method, and the copy in TCRdb shows in-frame clones only, minus some. This repertoire shows about 300,000 clones, around 84% found once; its top ten account for about 1.2%. Input material: peripheral blood. These receptors were obtained from a man between 65 and 79 years old with acute or convalescent COVID-19. The CDR3 runs from the conserved cysteine through the conserved F or W. A D gene is named only where the DNA matches it firmly.

j_gene: TRBJ1-4
v_gene: TRBV28
d_gene: -
CDR3nt: TGTGCCAGCAGTCTTCGGACGGGGGAAAAACTGTTTTTT
CDR3aa: CASSLRTGEKLFF

j_gene: TRBJ1-3
v_gene: TRBV30
d_gene: -
CDR3nt: TGTGCCTGGAGTTTGGCGGGAGGAAACACCATATATTTT
CDR3aa: CAWSLAGGNTIYF

j_gene: TRBJ2-1
v_gene: TRBV28
d_gene: -
CDR3nt: TGTGCCAGCAGTCCCACACACCCGCCCAATGAGCAGTTCTTC
CDR3aa: CASSPTHPPNEQFF

j_gene: TRBJ1-2
v_gene: TRBV7-9
d_gene: -
CDR3nt: TGTGCCAGCAGTAACTTCAGGGTGCAGGTCTACGGCTACACCTTC
CDR3aa: CASSNFRVQVYGYTF

j_gene: TRBJ1-1
v_gene: TRBV7-2
d_gene: -
CDR3nt: TGTGCCAGCAGCTCGGGTCCGGGGGGCACTGAAGCTTTCTTT
CDR3aa: CASSSGPGGTEAFF

j_gene: TRBJ1-1
v_gene: TRBV19
d_gene: -
CDR3nt: TGTGCCAGTACCCCTCGGGAGGGTACGACTGAAGCTTTCTTT
CDR3aa: CASTPREGTTEAFF

j_gene: TRBJ2-7
v_gene: TRBV27
d_gene: TRBD2
CDR3nt: TGTGCCAGCAGTTCACTAGCGGGAGGGCTAAGCGAGCAGTACTTC
CDR3aa: CASSSLAGGLSEQYF

j_gene: TRBJ1-1
v_gene: TRBV6-6
d_gene: -
CDR3nt: TGTGCCAGCAGTTACTCGAGAAGTGAAGCTTTCTTT
CDR3aa: CASSYSRSEAFF

j_gene: TRBJ1-1
v_gene: TRBV12-3/TRBV12-4
d_gene: -
CDR3nt: TGTGCCAGCAGTTTACTATTCGGGGATGAAGCTTTCTTT
CDR3aa: CASSLLFGDEAFF

j_gene: TRBJ2-1
v_gene: TRBV10-3
d_gene: -
CDR3nt: TGTGCCATCACTCAGTCTGGTGTGGGAGGGGGGAATGAGCAGTTCTTC
CDR3aa: CAITQSGVGGGNEQFF